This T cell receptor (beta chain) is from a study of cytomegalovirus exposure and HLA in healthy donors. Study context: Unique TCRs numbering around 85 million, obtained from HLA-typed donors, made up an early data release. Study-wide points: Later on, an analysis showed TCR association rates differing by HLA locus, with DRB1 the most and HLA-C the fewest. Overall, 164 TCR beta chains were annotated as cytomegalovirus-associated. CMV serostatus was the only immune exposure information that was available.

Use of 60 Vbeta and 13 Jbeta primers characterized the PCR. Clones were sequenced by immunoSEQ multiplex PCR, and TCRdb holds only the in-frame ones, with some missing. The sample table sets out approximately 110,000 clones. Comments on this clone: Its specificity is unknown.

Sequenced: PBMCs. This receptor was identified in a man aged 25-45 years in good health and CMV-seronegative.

CDR3 sequence: CASSSASEAFF. CDR3 in DNA: TGTGCCAGCAGTTCTGCGTCGGAGGCTTTCTTT. This chain connects TRBV27 to TRBJ1-1, with D unresolved. CDR1 MNHEY and CDR2 SMNVEV come from the germline V gene (reference sequence). The CDR3 is 11 amino acids. V dropped 4 bases and J dropped 11 bases, with 11 bases sitting between them.